This T cell receptor beta chain was obtained from a study of T and B cells in COVID-19 patients (dated by TCRdb to 2020 to 2022). At the level of the whole study: In this study, adaptive immunity was profiled in COVID-19 patients who either had active infection or had recovered, using TRB and IGH repertoire sequencing of peripheral blood. A recovered cohort comprised more than 15 patients contributing fewer than 25 samples, mostly after mild to moderate COVID-19 managed as outpatients. The recovered cohort had a median age of roughly 34 years, compared with 67 years in the active-infection cohort. In the active-infection cohort, about 65% of the 20 patients were critically ill and required mechanical ventilation or ECMO. Of the approximately 22 patients in the active-infection cohort, about 17 had comorbidities associated with unfavorable COVID-19 outcome. Over 7 million TCR sequences were analysed from a TCR and BCR sequence repository that comprised 35 to 40 patients and approximately 67 time points. Two patients were included in both the recovered and active cohorts because samples were available from active disease and after recovery. Repertoire analyses used an age-matched reference group of 35 to 40 healthy donors who were negative for COVID-19 antibodies as the comparison. As many as 9 follow-up blood samples were taken per patient, and some of the samples covered different disease stages within the same individual. The research as a whole found: Few blood samples were available from mildly ill patients while symptoms were present or from severe cases at early time points. Prospective validation of the reported TCR clusters was stated to be required before clinical use. The cohort was judged too small for assessing how HLA contributes to COVID-19 susceptibility or severity. In active COVID-19, TRB repertoires were highly clonal, while at recovery, diversity and richness increased above the levels seen in healthy donors. A total of approximately 2,300 exclusive TCR clusters, including 30 to 40 low-pGen clusters, were found in the recovered cohort. Patients with COVID-19 were reported to show strongly skewed TRBV/TRBJ gene usage. Specific T cell subsets (CD4+/Treg/CD8+) and sorted SARS-CoV-2-responsive or tetramer+ T cells had not yet been sequenced, and these experiments were ongoing.

TRB repertoires were amplified from roughly 230-500 ng of genomic DNA extracted from blood. Sequencer: Illumina MiSeq. Multiplex PCR with BIOMED2 TRB-A/B primer pools was used to amplify TRB rearrangements. Illumina-compatible adapters and 7-nucleotide sample barcodes were attached to the amplicons through two consecutive PCRs. Phusion HS II polymerase was used for all library PCRs. The amplicons were purified from gel with the NucleoSpin Gel and PCR Clean-up kit, measured on Qubit, and then pooled at 3.5 to 4 nM. Before Illumina next-generation sequencing, the quality of the amplicon pool was assessed on an Agilent 2100 Bioanalyzer. Per the original workflow: Annotation of TRB rearrangements was performed with MiXCR 3.0.8 using the default MiXCR reference library. Non-productive reads and sequences with fewer than 2 reads were excluded, and each unique CDR3 nucleotide sequence counted as one clone. R 3.5.1 was used to calculate clonality, diversity, richness and V-J gene usage. GLIPH2 was used to cluster TCRs based on CDR3 similarity, and OLGA was used to calculate the generation probabilities. GLIPH2 clusters were kept only when the clusters contained at least four unique TCR clonotypes present in at least three individuals. Using fastp at Q25 and MiXCR, TCRdb reprocessed the public reads and kept productive beta chains. Each entry merges the rows of one CDR3 protein and shows their most common DNA and genes. The V and J calls come from TCRdb's annotation, not from the publication. A total of about 15,000 distinct CDR3 sequences appear in this sample, roughly 31% of them only once. Over 1% of the sample comes from the top ten.

The CDR3 runs 13 residues from the cysteine to the phenylalanine. Kept here is only the CDR3 DNA, which spans 39 bases and is read in frame from base 1. V loses 1 base, J loses 6 bases, and the germline ends lie 8 bases apart. The germline V gene yields SGHVS for CDR1 and FNYEAQ for CDR2. Turning to this clonotype: The clone's antigen remains unknown. No base qualities exist here, and no much larger clone lies one base off it.

The receptor was derived from a human donor who had recovered from COVID-19. The sample was blood. Recombination connected TRBV7-6 to TRBJ2-3; no confident D gene assignment can be made. The CDR3 sequence is CASSLGSRDTQYF. Here is the DNA: TGTGCCAGCAGCTTAGGTTCCAGGGATACGCAGTATTTT.